This TCR beta chain was documented in a study of CD8 T cells in ankylosing spondylitis listed by TCRdb under 2017. Regarding the complete study: To find TCR variants linked to disease, the study profiled T cell receptor beta repertoires in ankylosing spondylitis patients and healthy donors. Peripheral blood samples were taken, and synovial fluid was additionally collected from ankylosing spondylitis patients. The full study cohort was made up of about two dozen ankylosing spondylitis patients and more than 90 healthy donors.

TCRdb records Illumina HiSeq 2500 as the sequencer. Quantitative 5'-RACE with molecular barcodes was the method used to prepare the TCR beta libraries. The original pipeline was this. Disease-linked TCR variants were identified with a new computational method built on a probabilistic model of VDJ rearrangement. The raw public reads went through TCRdb reprocessing: fastp at Q25, MiXCR clone calling, in-frame beta chains kept. Rows are combined by CDR3 protein, so each entry shows the most common genes and DNA. In this record, the V and J calls reflect TCRdb's handling and not the investigators' own analysis. The sample table records about 420,000 distinct CDR3 sequences; around 20% of these occur just once. The ten biggest clones cover roughly 16% of the sample. Findings and caveats that apply to the study as a whole: The disease-linked clones had a CD8+ phenotype and were found at relatively low frequencies in peripheral blood. Some TCR beta motif variants had previously been reported in synovial fluid and blood of reactive arthritis patients, which suggested common disease-initiation mechanisms. Blood from ankylosing spondylitis patients appeared to be characterized by a TCR beta motif made up of about 8 highly homologous amino acid variants. The disease-linked clones were reported as significantly enriched in matched synovial fluid samples from ankylosing spondylitis patients.

The table lists this clonotype with a count of one. What this receptor recognizes is not known. No quality values exist for individual bases; no much larger clone is one base distant. One read represents weak support. This clonotype was sampled from a male donor with ankylosing spondylitis. The sequenced material came from blood, either unsorted or a sorted T cell fraction (not recorded which).

CDR3 region: CASSFRALHVEAFF. The DNA sequence reads TGTGCCAGCAGTTTTCGGGCCCTACACGTTGAAGCTTTCTTT. The sequence is built from TRBV12-3 or TRBV12-4 and TRBJ1-1, with no D gene named confidently. There are 14 amino acids in the CDR3, from cysteine to phenylalanine inclusive. The DNA shown is the 42-base CDR3, in frame from base 1. V is cut by 3 bases and J by 7 bases, and the space between the germline ends is 15 bases.